This passage covers 6 T cell receptor beta chains from one sample sequenced in a study of early T cells in non-severe SARS-CoV-2 infection. TCRdb fed the 5' RACE reads into MiXCR, producing one record per CDR3 protein. This sample has approximately 23,000 distinct CDR3 sequences, with about 4% found just once. Sequencing was done on a sample of whole blood. These receptor sequences come from an adult who was a healthcare worker with PCR-confirmed SARS-CoV-2 infection or an uninfected control (not recorded which).

This clonotype was recorded many times. Here the CDR3 reads CASSPGQGETQYF. The CDR3 DNA reads TGTGCCAGCAGCCCAGGACAGGGTGAGACCCAGTACTTC. This rearrangement joins TRBV7-6 to TRBJ2-5; 8 nucleotides align to TRBD1. From germline, CDR1 is SGHVS and CDR2 FNYEAQ. CDR3 size: 13 residues. V lost 5 bases, J lost 5 bases, and 4 bases stayed unmatched.

The table lists this clonotype with many counts. The chain combines TRBV11-2 with TRBJ2-4; 7 positions match TRBD2. Germline V lookup: CDR1 SGHAT, CDR2 FQNNGV. With V trimmed by 2 bases and J by 1 base, 8 bases remained unmatched. The CDR3 runs 17 residues. In nucleotides, the CDR3 is TGTGCCAGCAGCTTACGAAGGGCGGGAGCTGCCAAAAACATTCAGTACTTC. Translating it yields CASSLRRAGAAKNIQYF.

This clonotype was seen only a few times. The chain has TRBV5-1 and TRBJ2-6; D remains unclear. The V end was cut by 3 bases, the J end by 3 bases, with 4 bases between. Germline-derived CDR1 and CDR2 are SGHRS and YFSETQ. This CDR3 comprises 13 residues. As DNA, the CDR3 is TGCGCCAGCAGCTATGGTGGGGCCAACGTCCTGACTTTC. This encodes CASSYGGANVLTF.

This clonotype has only a few counts. The junction and the germline gene differ at one end; a read error may be behind it. The rearrangement uses TRBV5-5 and TRBJ1-5; no reliable D call. There are 15 residues in the CDR3. Germline assignment: CDR1 SGHKS and CDR2 YYEKEE (reference sequence). In DNA, the CDR3 is TGTGCTAGCAGCTTCGGCAGAATAAGTGATCAGCCCCAGCATTTT. Translating gives CASSFGRISDQPQHF.

Comment on this clonotype: A read error may be the cause here, since a much bigger clone is one base away. V is TRBV29-1 and J is TRBJ1-2; D is unresolved. V was trimmed by 7 bases and J by 5 bases, leaving 23 bases between them. Germline-derived CDR1 and CDR2 are SQVTM and ANQGSEA. The CDR3 is 15 residues long. CDR3 protein: CSALGAGSEPYGYTF. The DNA of the CDR3 is TGCAGCGCCCTGGGCGCCGGGTCGGAACCGTATGGCTACACCTTC. Variable domain in full (rest from reference TRBV29-1 and TRBJ1-2): SAVISQKPSRDICQRGTSLTIQCQVDSQVTMMFWYRQQPGQSLTLIATANQGSEATYESGFVIDKFPISRPNLTFSTLTVSNMSPEDSSIYLCSALGAGSEPYGYTFGSGTRLTVV.

This clonotype was detected many times. This sequence joins TRBV6-1 and TRBJ2-3; D gene unclear. The CDR3 totals 13 residues. Per germline, CDR1 MNHNS and CDR2 SASEGT. The V end lost 3 bases, the J end lost 2 bases, and 6 bases lay between the germline ends. Here the CDR3 DNA reads TGTGCCAGCAGTGAGGCCAACACAGATACGCAGTATTTT. Its translation is CASSEANTDTQYF.